This paragraph covers one T cell receptor (beta chain) sequence. V shed 6 bases, J shed 3 bases, and the junction held 8 bases outside the gene matches. Germline V gives CDR1 SEHNR, CDR2 FQNEAQ (reference sequence). CDR3 length: 16 residues. The source of the sample is a study of blood T cell repertoires in COVID-19. Study-level background: The United States, Italy and Spain provided the acute and convalescent COVID-19 samples. T cells, B-cell-depleted T cells, or PBMCs supplied cDNA or gDNA.

As processed by the authors: Scientists estimated how many nucleated cells there were by amplifying reference gene primers. Using immunoSEQ multiplex PCR, the repertoire was profiled, and TCRdb retains in-frame clones only, with some absent. Clonal size and the V and J genes are those of that table, whereas D and trimming came from the DNA. This sample yields some 200,000 clones, of which roughly four fifths are seen a single time; roughly 6.1% belongs to the top ten. The sequencing input was peripheral blood. This TCR was recovered from a middle-aged woman with acute or convalescent COVID-19. The gene calls are TRBV7-9 and TRBJ2-2; 9 bases agree with TRBD2. The CDR3 loop is CASRGKTSGYTGELFF. As DNA, the CDR3 is TGTGCCAGCAGGGGGAAGACTAGCGGTTACACCGGGGAGCTGTTTTTT.